This TCR beta chain was documented in a study of T cells in Graves' hyperthyroidism and ophthalmopathy. Cells are PBMCs isolated from 9 to 10 ml of fresh blood. TCR beta CDR3 regions were amplified from RNA transcripts. A set of HTBI primers served as the primers for a first-round RT-PCR of the TCR CDR3. One entry per CDR3 protein, called by TCRdb with MiXCR from the multiplex PCR reads. The data hold roughly 350,000 distinct CDR3 sequences, with approximately 13% observed a single time. The CDR3 covers 12 residues. Germline V gene lookup returns CDR1 MNHNS and CDR2 SASEGT. Trimming cost V 10 bases and J 8 bases; bases outside gene matches: 8. This clonotype came up many times.

This clonotype was sampled from a woman younger than 45 with Graves' hyperthyroidism. Specimen: blood. The gene calls are TRBV6-1 and TRBJ1-2; 9 nucleotides match TRBD1. CDR3: CATRTGESGYTF. The CDR3 DNA reads as TGTGCCACCAGGACAGGGGAGAGCGGCTACACCTTC.